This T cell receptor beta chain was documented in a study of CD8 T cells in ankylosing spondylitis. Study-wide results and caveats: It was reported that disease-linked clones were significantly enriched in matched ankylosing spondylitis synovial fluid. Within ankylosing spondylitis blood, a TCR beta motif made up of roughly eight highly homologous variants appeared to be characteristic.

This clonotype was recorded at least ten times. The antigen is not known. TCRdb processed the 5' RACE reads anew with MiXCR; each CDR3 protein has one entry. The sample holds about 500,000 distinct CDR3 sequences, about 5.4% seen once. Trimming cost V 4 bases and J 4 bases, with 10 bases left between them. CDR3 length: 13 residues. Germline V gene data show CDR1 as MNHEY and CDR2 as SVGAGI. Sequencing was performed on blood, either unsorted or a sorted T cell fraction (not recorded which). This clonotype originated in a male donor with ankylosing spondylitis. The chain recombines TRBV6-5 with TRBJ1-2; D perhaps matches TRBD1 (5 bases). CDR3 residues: CASSLNRIYGYTF. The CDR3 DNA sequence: TGTGCCAGCAGTTTGAACAGGATCTATGGCTACACCTTC.